One and the same sample provided the 25 T cell receptor beta chains below, sequenced in a study of cytomegalovirus exposure and HLA in healthy donors. Primers included in the PCR were 60 Vbeta and 13 Jbeta primers. Some clones are missing from TCRdb's copy, which holds only in-frame ones; the method was immunoSEQ multiplex PCR. The sample has about 270,000 clones; 72% are singletons. The sequenced sample was PBMCs. These receptors came from a female donor in good health and CMV-seronegative.

Concerning this clone itself: Other DNA sequences within the sample encode an identical CDR3. This rearrangement joins TRBV27 to TRBJ2-7, with D hard to call. CDR1 is MNHEY, CDR2 SMNVEV, per germline (reference sequence). V was clipped by 3 bases and J by 6 bases, with 12 bases between them. This CDR3 is 13 amino acids long. CDR3 nucleotides: TGTGCCAGCAGTTTTAGCCCGGCTGGCGAGCAGTACTTC. It specifies CASSFSPAGEQYF.

This sequence joins TRBV2 and TRBJ2-2; maybe TRBD2 (5 bases). Germline CDR1 is SNHLY and CDR2 is FYNNEI. The CDR3 length is 15 residues. V was shortened by 6 bases and J by 4 bases, with 15 bases between the two germline ends. DNA for the CDR3: TGTGCCAGCAGCGTGGACTCGGATTCCACCGGGGAGCTGTTTTTT. Translated, it gives CASSVDSDSTGELFF.

The CDR3 DNA sequence: TGTGCCAGCAGCGTAGGAGCGGGAGTAGGCTACAATGAGCAGTTCTTC. This sequence encodes CASSVGAGVGYNEQFF. V gene TRBV9 combines with J gene TRBJ2-1; TRBD2 matches at 8 bases. The CDR3 is 16 amino acids. Germline V gene sequence: CDR1 SGDLS, CDR2 YYNGEE. The V and J ends lost 0 bases and 3 bases, in that order; junction bases with no gene match: 5.

The rearrangement joins TRBV19 to TRBJ2-6; 8 positions match TRBD1. Germline V gene lookup returns CDR1 LNHDA and CDR2 SQIVND (reference sequence). Germline trimming cut 5 bases from V and 4 bases from J; bases unmatched to any gene: 10. The CDR3 spans 17 residues. The CDR3 loop is CASSFRTGPGGANVLTF. The CDR3 DNA reads as TGTGCCAGTAGTTTTAGGACAGGGCCAGGGGGGGCCAACGTCCTGACTTTC.

V gene TRBV19 combines with J gene TRBJ2-7; the match to TRBD2 covers 11 bases. CDR1 and CDR2 (germline): LNHDA, SQIVND (reference sequence). The CDR3 extends over 15 amino acids. Unmatched junction bases numbered 4, after V lost 5 bases and J lost 1 base. CDR3 bases: TGTGCCAGTAGTTCCGGGACTAGCGGATCCTACGAGCAGTACTTC. It encodes CASSSGTSGSYEQYF. The whole variable domain, filled in from reference TRBV19 and TRBJ2-7, reads DGGITQSPKYLFRKEGQNVTLSCEQNLNHDAMYWYRQDPGQGLRLIYYSQIVNDFQKGDIAEGYSVSREKKESFPLTVTSAQKNPTAFYLCASSSGTSGSYEQYFGPGTRLTVT.

This chain uses TRBV5-1 with TRBJ2-5; TRBD2 aligns across 7 bases. The germline gives CDR1 SGHRS, CDR2 YFSETQ. The V and J ends lost 0 bases and 5 bases, in that order; junction bases with no gene match: 7. The CDR3 covers 15 residues. CDR3 DNA sequence: TGCGCCAGCAGCTTGGCTAGCGGCGAACCTGAGACCCAGTACTTC. This gives the protein CASSLASGEPETQYF.

This sequence joins TRBV7-2 and TRBJ2-1; 10 bases are a match to TRBD2. Germline CDR1 and CDR2: SGHTA and FQGNSA. The CDR3 runs to 15 residues. After removal of 1 base from V and 5 bases from J, the junction contained 2 bases not matched to a gene. The CDR3 coding sequence is TGTGCCAGCAGCTTAGTCCTAGCGGGGGACAATGAGCAGTTCTTC. It yields the protein CASSLVLAGDNEQFF. Together with reference TRBV7-2 and TRBJ2-1, the CDR3 gives the full variable domain: GAGVSQSPSNKVTEKGKDVELRCDPISGHTALYWYRQSLGQGLEFLIYFQGNSAPDKSGLPSDRFSAERTGGSVSTLTIQRTQQEDSAVYLCASSLVLAGDNEQFFGPGTRLTVL.

The chain links TRBV5-8 to TRBJ1-1; TRBD1 aligns across 9 bases. The germline V gene encodes CDR1 SGHTS and CDR2 YDEGEE. The ends lost 4 bases at V and 0 bases at J; junction bases unmatched: 7. The CDR3 is 16 amino acids. The CDR3 DNA sequence: TGTGCCAGCAGCCTCGACAGGGGGGGAATGAACACTGAAGCTTTCTTT. Translation: CASSLDRGGMNTEAFF.

This chain connects TRBV4-1 to TRBJ2-1, with 10 bases that match TRBD2. Losses at the gene ends were 0 bases for V and 2 bases for J; bases not matched to a gene: 4. The germline gives CDR1 MGHRA, CDR2 YSYEKL. This CDR3 has 17 amino acids. The CDR3 DNA follows: TGCGCCAGCAGCCAAGAAGTCGGGACTAGCGCCTACAATGAGCAGTTCTTC. It translates to CASSQEVGTSAYNEQFF.

On this clone: Other DNA sequences in this specimen translate into the identical CDR3. The chain recombines TRBV19 with TRBJ2-7; 9 positions agree with TRBD1. After removal of 4 bases from V and 3 bases from J, the junction contained 1 base not matched to a gene. The CDR3 covers 13 residues. The germline V gene encodes CDR1 LNHDA and CDR2 SQIVND (reference sequence). The CDR3 is CASSTGQGYEQYF. The CDR3 DNA is TGTGCCAGTAGTACGGGACAGGGCTACGAGCAGTACTTC.

This clone was counted a single time. The chain couples TRBV7-6 to TRBJ2-2, with unresolved D. V lost 3 bases, J lost 2 bases, and 10 bases lay in between. Germline assignment: CDR1 SGHVS and CDR2 FNYEAQ. The CDR3 contains 15 residues. This CDR3 is CASSFPTDNTGELFF. CDR3 nucleotide sequence: TGTGCCAGCAGCTTCCCCACAGACAACACCGGGGAGCTGTTTTTT.

This clone was seen once. The CDR3 sequence: CASSLGPVETQYF. The DNA of the CDR3 is TGTGCCAGCAGCTTAGGCCCGGTCGAGACCCAGTACTTC. The genes are TRBV7-2 and TRBJ2-5, with D uncertain. Germline V gene sequence: CDR1 SGHTA, CDR2 FQGNSA. This CDR3 is built from 13 residues. Deletions cut 1 base from V and 5 bases from J, with 8 bases between.

The chain uses TRBV30 and TRBJ1-1; 8 bases are a match to TRBD1. V lost 0 bases, J lost 0 bases, and 9 bases stayed unmatched. The CDR3 loop spans 17 amino acids. In germline, CDR1 is GTSNPN, CDR2 SVGIG (reference sequence). The CDR3 region has the DNA TGTGCCTGGAGTGTACTTCCGGGACAGGAGGTGAACACTGAAGCTTTCTTT. Translating it yields CAWSVLPGQEVNTEAFF. Variable domain in full (rest from reference TRBV30 and TRBJ1-1): SQTIHQWPATLVQPVGSPLSLECTVEGTSNPNLYWYRQAAGRGLQLLFYSVGIGQISSEVPQNLSASRPQDRQFILSSKKLLLSDSGFYLCAWSVLPGQEVNTEAFFGQGTRLTVV.

The chain couples TRBV23-1 to TRBJ1-3; the D is unclear. TRBV23-1 is flagged as an ORF with uncertain function. V lost 9 bases, J lost 2 bases, and 17 bases lay in between. The CDR3 length is 15 residues. Here the CDR3 reads CARGVTGSTGNTIYF. CDR3 bases: TGCGCCAGAGGCGTCACGGGATCGACTGGAAACACCATATATTTT.

The chain links TRBV6-1 to TRBJ2-4; D is possibly TRBD1 (6 bases). V was clipped by 6 bases and J by 2 bases, with 14 bases between them. This CDR3 is 15 amino acids long. CDR1 is MNHNS, CDR2 SASEGT, per germline. The DNA of the CDR3 is TGTGCCAGCAGCGGACAGCCCGACCCCAAAAACATTCAGTACTTC. It encodes CASSGQPDPKNIQYF.

V gene TRBV14 combines with J gene TRBJ2-4; maybe TRBD1 (6 bases). Trimming took off 5 bases at V and 6 bases at J, with 14 bases between the two ends. This CDR3 region has 14 residues. The germline CDR1 and CDR2 sequences are SGHDN and FVKESK. DNA of the CDR3: TGTGCCAGCAGCTTAGGAACAGGGCCAAACATTCAGTACTTC. This translates into CASSLGTGPNIQYF.

This clone has a handful of counts. This chain joins TRBV21-1 and TRBJ1-4; TRBD1, the table's D call, was not compared with the DNA. TRBV21-1 is classified as a pseudogene. The CDR3 covers 16 residues. The chain's CDR3 is CASSKTGSRTNEKLFF. CDR3 sequence (DNA): TGTGCCAGCAGCAAAACAGGATCACGCACTAATGAAAAACTGTTTTTT.

V and J are TRBV6-7 and TRBJ2-3; 7 positions agree with TRBD2. TRBV6-7 is noted as an ORF with a role that remains uncertain. J gave up 1 base and V 8 bases, and 15 bases lay outside the gene matches. The CDR3 runs to 17 residues. The CDR3 loop reads CASPRELPPCGTDTQYF. The CDR3, as DNA: TGTGCCAGCCCGCGGGAGCTTCCCCCCTGTGGCACAGATACGCAGTATTTT.

The chain combines TRBV11-3 with TRBJ1-3, with a weak D call TRBD1 (5 bases). The CDR3 has 15 amino acids. Germline V gene data show CDR1 as SGHNT and CDR2 as YENEEA. Trimming cost V 4 bases and J 3 bases, with 13 bases left between them. The CDR3 DNA reads as TGTGCCAGCAGCTCAAGGACAATGATTGGAAACACCATATATTTT. Translated: CASSSRTMIGNTIYF.

This rearrangement joins TRBV15 to TRBJ2-1, with TRBD2 matching 7 bases. The germline CDR1 and CDR2 sequences are LNHNV and YYDKDF (reference sequence). J was trimmed by 0 bases and V by 1 base; bases with no gene match: 6. The CDR3 length is 17 residues. CDR3 region: CATSRGSGWDSYNEQFF. The CDR3 DNA reads as TGTGCCACCAGCAGAGGTAGCGGGTGGGACTCCTACAATGAGCAGTTCTTC.

This clone was observed a handful of times. This sequence joins TRBV5-6 and TRBJ1-6; 9 bases are a match to TRBD1. V dropped 4 bases and J dropped 9; count of bases not matched to a gene: 5. Germline CDR1 reads SGHDT; CDR2 reads YYEEEE. The CDR3 has 14 residues. The CDR3 is CASSLTGGSSPLHF. CDR3 nucleotide sequence: TGTGCCAGCAGCCTGACAGGGGGTAGTTCACCCCTCCACTTT.

J is TRBJ2-1 and V is TRBV5-1; TRBD2 matches 8 bases. The CDR3 has 15 amino acids. Trimming took 1 base from V and 5 from J; bases not matched to a gene: 5. From germline, CDR1 is SGHRS and CDR2 YFSETQ. CDR3 in amino acids: CASSLTLAGHNEQFF. Written as DNA, the CDR3 is TGCGCCAGCAGCTTGACGCTAGCGGGCCACAATGAGCAGTTCTTC. Supplemented by reference TRBV5-1 and TRBJ2-1, the full variable domain reads KAGVTQTPRYLIKTRGQQVTLSCSPISGHRSVSWYQQTPGQGLQFLFEYFSETQRNKGNFPGRFSGRQFSNSRSEMNVSTLELGDSALYLCASSLTLAGHNEQFFGPGTRLTVL.

This CDR3 reads CASSPNDRGETQYF. The CDR3 nucleotides read TGTGCCAGCAGCCCCAATGACCGGGGGGAGACCCAGTACTTC. The chain links TRBV5-6 to TRBJ2-5; maybe TRBD2 (6 bases). The germline CDR1 and CDR2 sequences are SGHDT and YYEEEE. CDR3 length equals 14 residues. V gave up 4 bases and J gave up 5 bases, with 15 bases separating them. Variable domain in full (rest from reference TRBV5-6 and TRBJ2-5): DAGVTQSPTHLIKTRGQQVTLRCSPKSGHDTVSWYQQALGQGPQFIFQYYEEEERQRGNFPDRFSGHQFPNYSSELNVNALLLGDSALYLCASSPNDRGETQYFGPGTRLLVL.

This chain joins TRBV6-5 and TRBJ2-1, with D possibly TRBD2 on 6 matching bases. This CDR3 is 16 amino acids long. Trimming left V 4 bases short and J 0 bases short, with 13 bases between. From germline, CDR1 is MNHEY and CDR2 SVGAGI. The CDR3 protein is CASSSLLSGSYNEQFF. The CDR3 DNA reads TGTGCCAGCAGTTCCCTTCTTAGCGGCTCCTACAATGAGCAGTTCTTC.

This clone was seen a few times. The chain is built from TRBV4-1 and TRBJ2-7; possible D gene TRBD1, 6 bases. CDR1 MGHRA and CDR2 YSYEKL come from the germline V gene. V was trimmed by 8 bases and J by 5 bases, leaving 16 bases between them. This CDR3 has 13 residues. The CDR3 is CASRKTGNDEQYF. The CDR3 coding sequence is TGCGCCAGCCGAAAAACAGGGAACGACGAGCAGTACTTC.